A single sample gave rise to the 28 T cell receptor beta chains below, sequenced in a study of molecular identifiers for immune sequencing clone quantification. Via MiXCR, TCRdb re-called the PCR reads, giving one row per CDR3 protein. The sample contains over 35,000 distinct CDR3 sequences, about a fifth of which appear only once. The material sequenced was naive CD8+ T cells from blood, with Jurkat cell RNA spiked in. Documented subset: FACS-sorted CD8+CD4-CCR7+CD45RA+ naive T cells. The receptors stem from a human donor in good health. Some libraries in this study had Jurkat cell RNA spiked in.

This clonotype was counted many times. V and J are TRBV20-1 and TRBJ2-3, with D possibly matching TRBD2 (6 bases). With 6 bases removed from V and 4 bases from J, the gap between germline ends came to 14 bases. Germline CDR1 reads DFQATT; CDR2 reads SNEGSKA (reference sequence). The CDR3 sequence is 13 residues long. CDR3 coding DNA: TGCAGTGCCATAGCGGCACCCTCAGATACGCAGTATTTT. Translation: CSAIAAPSDTQYF.

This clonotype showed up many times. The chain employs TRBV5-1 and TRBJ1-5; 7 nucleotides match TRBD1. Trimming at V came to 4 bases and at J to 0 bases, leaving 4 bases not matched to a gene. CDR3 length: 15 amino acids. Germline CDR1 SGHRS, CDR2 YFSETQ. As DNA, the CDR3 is TGCGCCAGCAGCCCGACAGGGTCTAGCAATCAGCCCCAGCATTTT. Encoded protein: CASSPTGSSNQPQHF. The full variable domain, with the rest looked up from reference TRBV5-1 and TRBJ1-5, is KAGVTQTPRYLIKTRGQQVTLSCSPISGHRSVSWYQQTPGQGLQFLFEYFSETQRNKGNFPGRFSGRQFSNSRSEMNVSTLELGDSALYLCASSPTGSSNQPQHFGDGTRLSIL.

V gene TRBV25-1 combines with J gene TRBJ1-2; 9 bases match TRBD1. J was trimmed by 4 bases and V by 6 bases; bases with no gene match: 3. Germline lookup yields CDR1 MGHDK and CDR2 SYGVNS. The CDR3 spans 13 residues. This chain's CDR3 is CASRGQGPYGYTF. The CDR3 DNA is TGTGCCAGCAGGGGACAGGGCCCCTATGGCTACACCTTC.

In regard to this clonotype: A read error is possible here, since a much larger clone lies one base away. This CDR3 is CSTAGVGPSDTQYF. CDR3 DNA: TGCAGCACTGCCGGGGTCGGGCCCTCAGATACGCAGTATTTT. The J gene is TRBJ2-3, the V gene TRBV29-1; D possibly corresponds to TRBD2 (5 bases). There are 14 residues in the CDR3. Germline V gene lookup returns CDR1 SQVTM and CDR2 ANQGSEA. The V gene lost 8 bases and the J gene lost 4 bases, with 19 bases spanning the gap.

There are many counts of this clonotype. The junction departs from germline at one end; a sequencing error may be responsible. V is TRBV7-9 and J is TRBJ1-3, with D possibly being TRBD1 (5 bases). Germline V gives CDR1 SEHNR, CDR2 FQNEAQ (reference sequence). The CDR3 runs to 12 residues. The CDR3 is CASSGLRDAETF. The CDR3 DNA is TGTGCCAGCAGCGGACTCCGGGACGCCGAAACTTTT.

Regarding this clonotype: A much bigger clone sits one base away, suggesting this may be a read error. CDR3 bases: TGTGCCAGCGGCTACTGGCAGGAAGAGTATGGCTACACCTTC. Translating it yields CASGYWQEEYGYTF. The rearrangement links TRBV7-2 to TRBJ1-2, with D hard to call. This CDR3 is built from 14 residues. V lost 8 bases to trimming and J lost 5 bases, with 18 bases between them. The V gene's germline CDR1 is SGHTA and CDR2 FQGNSA.

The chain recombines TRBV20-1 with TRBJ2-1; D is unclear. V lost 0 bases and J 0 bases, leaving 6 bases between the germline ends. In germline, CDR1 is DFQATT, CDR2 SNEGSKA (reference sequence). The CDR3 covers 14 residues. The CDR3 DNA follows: TGCAGTGCTAGAGAAGGTACCTCCTACAATGAGCAGTTCTTC. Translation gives CSAREGTSYNEQFF.

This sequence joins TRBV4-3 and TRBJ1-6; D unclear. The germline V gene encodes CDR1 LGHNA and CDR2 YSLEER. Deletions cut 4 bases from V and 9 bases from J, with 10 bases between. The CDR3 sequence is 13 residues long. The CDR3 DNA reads TGCGCCAGCAGCCTTAGCCAACTTTCACCCCTCCACTTT. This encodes CASSLSQLSPLHF.

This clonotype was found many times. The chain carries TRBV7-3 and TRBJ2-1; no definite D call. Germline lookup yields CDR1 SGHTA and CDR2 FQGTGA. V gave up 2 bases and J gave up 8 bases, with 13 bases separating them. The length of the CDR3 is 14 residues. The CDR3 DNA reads TGTGCCAGCAGCTTAGGGATCAGAGCCGATGAGCAGTTCTTC. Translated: CASSLGIRADEQFF.

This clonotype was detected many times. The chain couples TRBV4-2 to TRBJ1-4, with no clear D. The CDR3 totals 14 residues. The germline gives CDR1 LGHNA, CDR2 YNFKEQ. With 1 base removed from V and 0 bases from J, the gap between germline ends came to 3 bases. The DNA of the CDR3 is TGTGCCAGCAGCCAAGCTGCAACTAATGAAAAACTGTTTTTT. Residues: CASSQAATNEKLFF.

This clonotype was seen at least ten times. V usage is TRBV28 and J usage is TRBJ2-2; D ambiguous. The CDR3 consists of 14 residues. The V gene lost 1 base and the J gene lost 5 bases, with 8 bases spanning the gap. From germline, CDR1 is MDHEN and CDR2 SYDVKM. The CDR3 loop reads CASSLSWGTGELFF. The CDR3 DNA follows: TGTGCCAGCAGTTTATCCTGGGGAACCGGGGAGCTGTTTTTT.

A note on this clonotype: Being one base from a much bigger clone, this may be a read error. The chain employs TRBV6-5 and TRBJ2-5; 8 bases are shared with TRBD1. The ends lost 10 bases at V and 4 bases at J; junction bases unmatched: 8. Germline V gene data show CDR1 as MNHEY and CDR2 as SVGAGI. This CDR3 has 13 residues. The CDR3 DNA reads TGTGCCAATGGACAGGGAGCTTTAGAGACCCAGTACTTC. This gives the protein CANGQGALETQYF.

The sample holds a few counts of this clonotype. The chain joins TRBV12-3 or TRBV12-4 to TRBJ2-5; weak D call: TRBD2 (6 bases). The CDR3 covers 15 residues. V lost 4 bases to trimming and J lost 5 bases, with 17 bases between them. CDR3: CASSWGDRGRETQYF. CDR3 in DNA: TGTGCCAGCAGTTGGGGGGACCGTGGCCGGGAGACCCAGTACTTC.

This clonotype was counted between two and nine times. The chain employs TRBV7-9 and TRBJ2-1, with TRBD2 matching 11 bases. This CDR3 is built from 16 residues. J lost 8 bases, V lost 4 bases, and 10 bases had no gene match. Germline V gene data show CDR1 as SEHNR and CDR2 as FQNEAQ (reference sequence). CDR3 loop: CASSSRVAGGPHEQFF. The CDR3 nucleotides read TGTGCCAGCAGCTCCCGGGTAGCGGGAGGGCCCCATGAGCAGTTCTTC.

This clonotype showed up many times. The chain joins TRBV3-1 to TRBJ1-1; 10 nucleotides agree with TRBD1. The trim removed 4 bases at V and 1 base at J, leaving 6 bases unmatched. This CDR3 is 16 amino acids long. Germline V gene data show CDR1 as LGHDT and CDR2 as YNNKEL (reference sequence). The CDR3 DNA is TGTGCCAGCAGCCCCTCGGACAGGGGGGGGAACACTGAAGCTTTCTTT. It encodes CASSPSDRGGNTEAFF.

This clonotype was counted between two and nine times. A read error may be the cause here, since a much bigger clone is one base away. Written as DNA, the CDR3 is TGTGCCAGCAGCCAAGATGATCCGGGACTAGCGGTCCCTAAAGAGACCCAGTACTTC. Amino acids: CASSQDDPGLAVPKETQYF. This sequence joins TRBV4-2 and TRBJ2-5, with TRBD2 identical over 11 bases. V lost 0 bases and J lost 3; bases outside the gene matches: 12. Germline assignment: CDR1 LGHNA and CDR2 YNFKEQ. The CDR3 spans 19 residues.

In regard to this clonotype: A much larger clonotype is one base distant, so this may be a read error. In DNA form, the CDR3 reads TGTGCCAGCAGCTTAGCGTACCTCCCCCGACTAGCGGGAGTTTACGAGCGGTACTTC. It yields the protein CASSLAYLPRLAGVYERYF. The chain combines TRBV7-8 with TRBJ2-7, with 12 nucleotides matching TRBD2. This CDR3 contains 19 residues. Germline loops: CDR1 SGHVS, CDR2 FQNEAQ.

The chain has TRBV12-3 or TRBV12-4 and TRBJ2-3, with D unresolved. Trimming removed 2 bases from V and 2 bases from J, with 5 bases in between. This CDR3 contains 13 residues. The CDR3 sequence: CASSLFNTDTQYF. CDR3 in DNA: TGTGCCAGCAGTTTATTCAACACAGATACGCAGTATTTT.

The CDR3 reads CASSFFPDRPISSGANVLTF. The CDR3 region has the DNA TGTGCCAGCAGTTTCTTCCCGGACAGGCCGATATCCTCTGGGGCCAACGTCCTGACTTTC. This chain connects TRBV28 to TRBJ2-6; 7 bases align to TRBD1. The J segment lost 0 bases and the V segment lost 3 bases, leaving 14 bases of the junction unmatched. The CDR3 consists of 20 residues. Germline CDR1 is MDHEN and CDR2 is SYDVKM.

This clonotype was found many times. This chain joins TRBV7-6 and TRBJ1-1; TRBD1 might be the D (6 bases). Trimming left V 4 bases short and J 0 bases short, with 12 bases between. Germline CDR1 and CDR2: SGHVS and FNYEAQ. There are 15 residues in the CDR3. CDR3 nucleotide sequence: TGTGCCAGCAGCTACACAGACAGGTTGAACACTGAAGCTTTCTTT. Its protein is CASSYTDRLNTEAFF.

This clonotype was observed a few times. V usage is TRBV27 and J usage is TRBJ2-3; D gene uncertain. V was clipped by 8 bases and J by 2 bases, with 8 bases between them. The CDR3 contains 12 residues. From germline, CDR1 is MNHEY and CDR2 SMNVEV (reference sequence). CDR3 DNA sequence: TGTGCCAGCGGGGTTACCACAGATACGCAGTATTTT. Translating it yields CASGVTTDTQYF.

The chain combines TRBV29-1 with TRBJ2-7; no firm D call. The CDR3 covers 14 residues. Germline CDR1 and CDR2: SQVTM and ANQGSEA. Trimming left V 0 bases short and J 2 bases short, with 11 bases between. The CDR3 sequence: CSVEDQNPTYEQYF. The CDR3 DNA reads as TGCAGCGTTGAAGATCAAAATCCTACCTACGAGCAGTACTTC.

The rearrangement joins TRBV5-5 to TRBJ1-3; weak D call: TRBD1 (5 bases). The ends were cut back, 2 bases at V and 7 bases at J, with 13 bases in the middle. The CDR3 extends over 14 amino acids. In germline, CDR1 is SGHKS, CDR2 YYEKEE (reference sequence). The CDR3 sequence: CASSFGANGNTIYF. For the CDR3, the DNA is TGTGCCAGCAGCTTTGGGGCGAACGGGAACACCATATATTTT.

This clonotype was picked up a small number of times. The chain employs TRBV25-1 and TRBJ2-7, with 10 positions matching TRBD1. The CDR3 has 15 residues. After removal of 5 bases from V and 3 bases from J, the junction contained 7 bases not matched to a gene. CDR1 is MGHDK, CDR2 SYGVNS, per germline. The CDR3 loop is CASSRPGQGIYEQYF. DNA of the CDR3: TGTGCCAGCAGTAGGCCGGGACAGGGGATCTACGAGCAGTACTTC.

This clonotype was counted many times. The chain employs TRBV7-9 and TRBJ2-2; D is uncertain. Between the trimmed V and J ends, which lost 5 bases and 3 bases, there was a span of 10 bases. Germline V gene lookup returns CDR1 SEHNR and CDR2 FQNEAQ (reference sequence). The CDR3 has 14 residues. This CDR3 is CASSPGHYTGELFF. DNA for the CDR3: TGTGCCAGCAGCCCGGGTCATTACACCGGGGAGCTGTTTTTT.

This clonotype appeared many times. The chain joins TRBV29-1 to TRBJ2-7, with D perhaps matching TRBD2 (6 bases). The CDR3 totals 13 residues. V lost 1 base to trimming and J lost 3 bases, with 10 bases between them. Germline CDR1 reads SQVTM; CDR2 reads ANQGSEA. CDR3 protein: CSVEAARGYEQYF. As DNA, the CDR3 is TGCAGCGTTGAAGCGGCGCGGGGCTACGAGCAGTACTTC.

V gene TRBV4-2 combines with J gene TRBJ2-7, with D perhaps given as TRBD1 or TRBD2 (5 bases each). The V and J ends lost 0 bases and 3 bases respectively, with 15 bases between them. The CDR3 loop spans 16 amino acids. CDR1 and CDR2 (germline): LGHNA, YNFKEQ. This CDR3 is CASSQDYGTTNYEQYF. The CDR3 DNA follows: TGTGCCAGCAGCCAAGATTACGGGACGACTAACTACGAGCAGTACTTC.

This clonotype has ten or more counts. The CDR3 nucleotides read TGCAGCGTTGAAGAAACGGCTAGCGGGAGTTATCCCCCCGAGCAGTACTTC. Protein: CSVEETASGSYPPEQYF. The V call is TRBV29-1, the J call TRBJ2-7; TRBD2 agrees at 10 bases. V dropped 0 bases and J dropped 6; count of bases not matched to a gene: 14. Germline loops: CDR1 SQVTM, CDR2 ANQGSEA. The CDR3 contains 17 residues.